The T cell receptor (beta chain) under discussion was sequenced for a study of cytomegalovirus exposure and HLA in healthy donors. The PCR contained 60 Vbeta and 13 Jbeta primers. Method: immunoSEQ multiplex PCR; TCRdb's copy keeps in-frame clones and lacks some. The profile shows about 140,000 clones, 88% of them singletons. Trimming left V 2 bases short and J 3 bases short, with 11 bases between. Germline loops: CDR1 SQVTM, CDR2 ANQGSEA. The CDR3 spans 13 residues. The sample consisted of PBMCs. The chain couples TRBV29-1 to TRBJ2-7, with unresolved D. The clonotype comes from a middle-aged woman in good health and CMV-seronegative. CDR3 in amino acids: CSVEFGRRYEQYF. The CDR3 bases are TGCAGCGTTGAATTCGGTCGCCGCTACGAGCAGTACTTC.